This T cell receptor (beta chain) came from a study of cytomegalovirus exposure and HLA in healthy donors. Study conclusions and caveats: With DRB1 most and HLA-C fewest, TCR association rates differed between HLA loci in a later analysis. Many donors carried some public TCRs, although rarity characterized most TCR sequences. Data from an earlier analysis indicated that most TCR beta V segments were productive either about 90% or about 30% of the time.

Concerning this clone itself: What it binds is unknown.

The CDR3 totals 14 residues. Germline V gene lookup returns CDR1 SGHDN and CDR2 FVKESK. The V gene lost 3 bases and the J gene lost 5 bases, with 13 bases spanning the gap. The PCR employed 60 Vbeta primers together with 13 Jbeta primers. Clones were sequenced by immunoSEQ multiplex PCR, and TCRdb holds only the in-frame ones, with some missing. The sample records over 110,000 clones, 78% being singletons. The specimen sequenced was PBMCs. This receptor was identified in a woman between 40 and 50 years old in good health and CMV-seropositive. This chain connects TRBV14 to TRBJ1-2, with TRBD1 as a possible D gene (6 bases). The CDR3 DNA sequence: TGTGCCAGCAGCCACACAGGGCCTTCTTATGGCTACACCTTC. It translates to CASSHTGPSYGYTF.